Below, 12 T cell receptor beta chains from the same sample are listed, as sequenced in a study of cytomegalovirus exposure and HLA in healthy donors. Use of 60 Vbeta and 13 Jbeta primers characterized the PCR. The table came from immunoSEQ multiplex PCR; TCRdb's copy has only in-frame clones and leaves some out. The table shows about 150,000 clones, with roughly 70% occurring only once. The source material was PBMCs. These receptors originate from a woman aged 40-49 years in good health and CMV-seronegative.

This chain links TRBV7-2 with TRBJ1-5; D may be TRBD1 (5 bases). V lost 5 bases and J 7 bases, leaving 15 bases between the germline ends. CDR1 is SGHTA and CDR2 is FQGNSA in the germline V gene. The CDR3 is 14 residues long. DNA of the CDR3: TGTGCCAGCAGCCTTTCGCAGGGCGGACAGCCCCAGCATTTT. Amino acid sequence: CASSLSQGGQPQHF.

The J gene is TRBJ1-2, the V gene TRBV4-1; 9 bases match TRBD1. The trim removed 4 bases at V and 8 bases at J, leaving 20 bases unmatched. The germline V gene has CDR1 MGHRA and CDR2 YSYEKL. CDR3 length equals 18 residues. CDR3 DNA sequence: TGCGCCAGCAGCCCGACTTCGTACGCGGGACAGGGTATGCGGGGCTACACCTTC. This encodes CASSPTSYAGQGMRGYTF.

V is TRBV19 and J is TRBJ1-6; D not certain. The CDR3 length is 16 residues. V lost 3 bases and J 9 bases, leaving 18 bases between the germline ends. Per germline, CDR1 LNHDA and CDR2 SQIVND (reference sequence). The CDR3 DNA reads TGTGCCAGTAGTATGGGAGGGAGCCAAGTCCGTTCACCCCTCCACTTT. This gives the protein CASSMGGSQVRSPLHF.

This clone was counted only a few times. This chain links TRBV19 with TRBJ2-7, with 8 bases aligning to TRBD1. This CDR3 is 13 amino acids long. V gave up 6 bases and J gave up 3 bases; unmatched junction bases: 4. CDR1 is LNHDA and CDR2 is SQIVND in the germline V gene (reference sequence). CDR3 in amino acids: CASSRQGYYEQYF. Here the CDR3 DNA reads TGTGCCAGTAGCAGACAGGGGTACTACGAGCAGTACTTC. Based on the CDR3 plus reference TRBV19 and TRBJ2-7, the full variable domain is DGGITQSPKYLFRKEGQNVTLSCEQNLNHDAMYWYRQDPGQGLRLIYYSQIVNDFQKGDIAEGYSVSREKKESFPLTVTSAQKNPTAFYLCASSRQGYYEQYFGPGTRLTVT.

The V and J genes are TRBV7-9 and TRBJ1-2; D gene uncertain. The V end was cut by 5 bases, the J end by 8 bases, with 15 bases between. Per germline, CDR1 SEHNR and CDR2 FQNEAQ (reference sequence). CDR3 length: 13 amino acids. The CDR3 is CASSAPGDRGYTF. The CDR3 region has the DNA TGTGCCAGCAGCGCCCCGGGAGATCGCGGCTACACCTTC.

This clone has only one observation. Here the CDR3 DNA reads TGTGCCGCGGGACAGGCTATAGAGCAGTTCTTC. Translation: CAAGQAIEQFF. The chain employs TRBV30 and TRBJ2-1; 8 bases fit TRBD1. The CDR3 is 11 amino acids. Germline V gene lookup returns CDR1 GTSNPN and CDR2 SVGIG (reference sequence). V was pared by 8 bases and J by 10 bases, with 7 bases of the junction left unmatched.

The CDR3 sequence: CASSYLGPNTEAFF. DNA of the CDR3: TGTGCCAGCAGTTATTTGGGGCCGAACACTGAAGCTTTCTTT. V is TRBV6-5 and J is TRBJ1-1, with D tentatively TRBD1 (5 bases). From germline, CDR1 is MNHEY and CDR2 SVGAGI. V was trimmed by 3 bases and J by 1 base, leaving 9 bases between them. The CDR3 extends over 14 amino acids.

The rearrangement uses TRBV19 and TRBJ1-1, with D perhaps matching TRBD1 (6 bases). The V and J ends lost 9 bases and 3 bases respectively, with 17 bases between them. The CDR3 is 14 amino acids. Germline CDR1 and CDR2: LNHDA and SQIVND (reference sequence). CDR3 in amino acids: CASSMAGAYTEAFF. In nucleotides, the CDR3 is TGTGCCAGCAGCATGGCGGGGGCGTACACTGAAGCTTTCTTT.

The chain's CDR3 is CASSEAPPNRGGETQYF. CDR3 nucleotides: TGTGCCAGCAGTGAAGCGCCGCCCAACCGGGGGGGAGAGACCCAGTACTTC. The chain has TRBV2 and TRBJ2-5, with 8 bases lining up with TRBD2. The trim removed 0 bases at V and 4 bases at J, leaving 10 bases unmatched. This CDR3 has 17 residues. The V gene's germline CDR1 is SNHLY and CDR2 FYNNEI. Drawing the rest from reference TRBV2 and TRBJ2-5, the complete variable domain is EPEVTQTPSHQVTQMGQEVILRCVPISNHLYFYWYRQILGQKVEFLVSFYNNEISEKSEIFDDQFSVERPDGSNFTLKIRSTKLEDSAMYFCASSEAPPNRGGETQYFGPGTRLLVL.

This clone was counted a few times. V is TRBV5-1 and J is TRBJ1-1; 10 positions match TRBD1. V shed 2 bases and J 0 bases; nucleotides not matched to a gene: 1. Per germline, CDR1 SGHRS and CDR2 YFSETQ. CDR3 size: 15 residues. This CDR3 reads CASSFGTGVNTEAFF. CDR3 coding DNA: TGCGCCAGCAGCTTTGGGACAGGGGTGAACACTGAAGCTTTCTTT.

The chain uses TRBV2 and TRBJ1-6; D not resolved. V lost 6 bases, J lost 10 bases, and 22 bases lay in between. The CDR3 is 16 amino acids. CDR1 and CDR2 from the germline V gene are SNHLY and FYNNEI. As DNA, the CDR3 is TGTGCCAGCAGCCCTTATATGGCGGGATTTAGCTCACCCCTCCACTTT. It encodes CASSPYMAGFSSPLHF.

V usage is TRBV21-1 and J usage is TRBJ2-5; TRBD1 reflects the table's D call only, with no check against the DNA. TRBV21-1 constitutes a pseudogene. The CDR3 has 17 residues. The CDR3 is CASSKDRGNPGEETQYF. The CDR3, as DNA: TGTGCCAGCAGCAAAGACAGGGGAAACCCAGGGGAGGAGACCCAGTACTTC.